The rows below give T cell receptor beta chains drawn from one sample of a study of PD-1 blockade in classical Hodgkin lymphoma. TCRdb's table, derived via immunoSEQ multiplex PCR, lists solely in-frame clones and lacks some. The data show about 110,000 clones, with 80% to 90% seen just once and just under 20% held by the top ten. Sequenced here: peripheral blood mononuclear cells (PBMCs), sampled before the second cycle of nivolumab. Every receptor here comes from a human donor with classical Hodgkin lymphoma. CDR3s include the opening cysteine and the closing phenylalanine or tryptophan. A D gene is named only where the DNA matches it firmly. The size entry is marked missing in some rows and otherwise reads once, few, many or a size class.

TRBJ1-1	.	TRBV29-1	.	TGCAGCGTTAACGAGGGGAAAGCTTTCTTT	CSVNEGKAFF
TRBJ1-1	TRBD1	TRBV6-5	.	TGTGCCAGCTGGGACAGGGGAAAAAAGGGCCCTGAAGCTTTCTTT	CASWDRGKKGPEAFF
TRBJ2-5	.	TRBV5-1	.	TGCGCCAGCAGCTTGGTCGTAGGAGAGACCCAGTACTTC	CASSLVVGETQYF
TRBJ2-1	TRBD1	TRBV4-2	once	TGTGCCAGCAGCCAAGAGGTGGCAGGGGGCCTCTACAATGAGCAGTTCTTC	CASSQEVAGGLYNEQFF
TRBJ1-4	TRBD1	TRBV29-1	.	TGCAGCGTTGTTCAGGGGGATGAAAAACTGTTTTTT	CSVVQGDEKLFF
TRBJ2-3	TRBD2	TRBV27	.	TGTGCCAGCAGTTCCCCTACCGGGACTAGCGGGAGTTTCACAGATACGCAGTATTTT	CASSSPTGTSGSFTDTQYF
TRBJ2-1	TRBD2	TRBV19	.	TGTGCCAGTAGTGCGCTTAGCGGGAGGGGCGGTGAGCAGTTCTTC	CASSALSGRGGEQFF
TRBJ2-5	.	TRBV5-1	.	TGCGCCAGCAGCTCATGGGGGGGGCTCCAAGGCGACTCGGCAGAGACCCAGTACTTC	CASSSWGGLQGDSAETQYF
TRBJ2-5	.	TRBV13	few	TGTGCCAGCAGCTCCTGGGGGCCCCAAGAGACCCAGTACTTC	CASSSWGPQETQYF
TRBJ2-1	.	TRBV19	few	TGTGCCAGTTGGCCGGGAGTCAATGAGCAGTTCTTC	CASWPGVNEQFF
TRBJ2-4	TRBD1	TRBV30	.	TGTGCCTGCCTGGGGGACAGGGGGCGTAAAAACATTCAGTACTTC	CACLGDRGRKNIQYF
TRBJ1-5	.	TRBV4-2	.	TGTGCCAGCAGCCAAGTGGGGGTGAATCAGCCCCAGCATTTT	CASSQVGVNQPQHF
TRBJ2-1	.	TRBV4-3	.	TGCGCCAGCAGCCGGTTAGCGGAAGCCTACAATGAGCAGTTCTTC	CASSRLAEAYNEQFF
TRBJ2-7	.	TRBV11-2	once	TGTGCCAGCAGCTGGGGTAGGGGGTCGTCCGAGCAGTACTTC	CASSWGRGSSEQYF
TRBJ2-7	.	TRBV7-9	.	TGTGCCAGCAGCTCGCCGACGTTGAGGGAGCAGTACTTC	CASSSPTLREQYF
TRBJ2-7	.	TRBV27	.	TGTGCCAGCAGTTTAACGGTCCGGTACGAGCAGTACTTC	CASSLTVRYEQYF
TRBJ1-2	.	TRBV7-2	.	TGTGCCAGCAGCCGAACAGGGTTGGGCTATGGCTACACCTTC	CASSRTGLGYGYTF
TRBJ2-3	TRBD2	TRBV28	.	TGTGCCAGCAGAACTAGCGTATCTAGCACAGATACGCAGTATTTT	CASRTSVSSTDTQYF
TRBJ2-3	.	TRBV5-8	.	TGTGCCAGCAGCACCACAGGGCTACGGGCAGATACGCAGTATTTT	CASSTTGLRADTQYF
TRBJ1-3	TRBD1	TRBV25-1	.	TGTGCCAGCAGTGTGGGGACAGCTGGAAACACCATATATTTT	CASSVGTAGNTIYF
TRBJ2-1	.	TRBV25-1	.	TGTGCCAGCAGTGAAGGGAATAGCAAGGAGATTGATGAGCAGTTCTTC	CASSEGNSKEIDEQFF
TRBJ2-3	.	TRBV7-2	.	TGTGCCAGCAGCTTAGTTGGGGGAAGCACAGATACGCAGTATTTT	CASSLVGGSTDTQYF
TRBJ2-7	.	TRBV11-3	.	TGTGCCAGCTCGCCAGGGCACTCCTACGAGCAGTACTTC	CASSPGHSYEQYF
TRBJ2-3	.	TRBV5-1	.	TGCGCCAGCAGCAGCAGCCTTACAGGTTCCATTAGCACAGATACGCAGTATTTT	CASSSSLTGSISTDTQYF
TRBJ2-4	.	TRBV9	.	TGTGCCAGCAGCGGAAGCTGGGCCAAAAACATTCAGTACTTC	CASSGSWAKNIQYF
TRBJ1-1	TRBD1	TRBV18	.	TGTGCCAGCTCACAAGGGGGCAACACTGAAGCTTTCTTT	CASSQGGNTEAFF
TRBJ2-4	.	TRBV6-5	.	TGTGCCAGCAGTTACTCAAGGTCCAAAAACATTCAGTACTTC	CASSYSRSKNIQYF
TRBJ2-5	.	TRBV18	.	TGTGCCAGCTCACGTACCTCGGAGACCCAGTACTTC	CASSRTSETQYF
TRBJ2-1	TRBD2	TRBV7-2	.	TGTGCCAGCAGCTTAGCAGGGCTAGCGGGAGGGCCAAAGCAGTTCTTC	CASSLAGLAGGPKQFF
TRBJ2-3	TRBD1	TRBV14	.	TGTGCCAGCAGCCTCTATGGGACAGCCCCTAGCACAGATACGCAGTATTTT	CASSLYGTAPSTDTQYF
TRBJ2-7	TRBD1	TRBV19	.	TGTGCCAGTAGTATAACAGGGGGCTCCTACGAGCAGTACTTC	CASSITGGSYEQYF
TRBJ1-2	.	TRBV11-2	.	TGTGCCAGCAGCGAGCGGGCGGCGGGTGGCTACACCTTC	CASSERAAGGYTF
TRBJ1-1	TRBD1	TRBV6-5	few	TGTGCCAGCATCATAACAACAGGGGGGAACACTGAAGCTTTCTTT	CASIITTGGNTEAFF
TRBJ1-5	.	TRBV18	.	TGTGCCAGCTCGGCCCAATTTACAGCTAGCAATCAGCCCCAGCATTTT	CASSAQFTASNQPQHF
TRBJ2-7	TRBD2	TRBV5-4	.	TGTGCCAGCAGCTTGCCGACTAGCGGGAACTACGAGCAGTACTTC	CASSLPTSGNYEQYF
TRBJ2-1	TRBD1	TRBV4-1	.	TGCGCCAGCAGCCAAGAGACCCGGACAGGGGTCTCCTACAATGAGCAGTTCTTC	CASSQETRTGVSYNEQFF
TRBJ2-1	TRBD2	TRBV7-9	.	TGTGCCAGCAGCACGCTCGCCGGACTAGCGGGAGCCAATGAGCAGTTCTTC	CASSTLAGLAGANEQFF
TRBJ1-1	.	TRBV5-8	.	TGTGCCAGCAGCGCCCACGGTCGGGCTGAAGCTTTCTTT	CASSAHGRAEAFF
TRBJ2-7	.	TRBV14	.	TGTGCCAGCAGCCAGGGACGGTTGCCGTACGAGCAGTACTTC	CASSQGRLPYEQYF
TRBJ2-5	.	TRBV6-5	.	TGTGCCAGCAGCACCCTAACAGTGTCTGGGGAGACCCAGTACTTC	CASSTLTVSGETQYF
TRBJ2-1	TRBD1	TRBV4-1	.	TGCGCCAGCAGCCAAGATGGTGTCCGGACAGGAGCCTACAATGAGCAGTTCTTC	CASSQDGVRTGAYNEQFF
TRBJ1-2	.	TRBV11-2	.	TGTGCCAGCAGCTTAGTAGTTGGAAACTATGGCTACACCTTC	CASSLVVGNYGYTF
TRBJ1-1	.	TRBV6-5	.	TGTGCCAGCAGTTACTCGGACTTGAACACTGAAGCTTTCTTT	CASSYSDLNTEAFF
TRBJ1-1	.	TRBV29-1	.	TGCAGCGTTTCGGGAGCGTGGGGAACTGAAGCTTTCTTT	CSVSGAWGTEAFF
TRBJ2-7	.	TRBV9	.	TGTGCCAGCAGCGCCTCGGGAAGCCCGTACGAGCAGTACTTC	CASSASGSPYEQYF
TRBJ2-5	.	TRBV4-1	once	TGCGCCAGCAGCCAAGAGCCCAGGCGGATAGAGACCCAGTACTTC	CASSQEPRRIETQYF
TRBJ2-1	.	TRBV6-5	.	TGTGCCAGCAGTCAAGCGCTCTACAATGAGCAGTTCTTC	CASSQALYNEQFF
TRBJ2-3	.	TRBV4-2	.	TGTGCCAGCAGCCAGCCAGGGGAGGAGGGGAAGGGAGATACGCAGTATTTT	CASSQPGEEGKGDTQYF
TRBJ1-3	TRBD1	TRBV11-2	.	TGTGCCAGCAGCTTAGTTACAGGGGGCAGCTCTGGAAACACCATATATTTT	CASSLVTGGSSGNTIYF
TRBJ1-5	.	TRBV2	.	TGTGCCAGCAGTGAAGTCGCAGGGCGTCAGCCCCAGCATTTT	CASSEVAGRQPQHF
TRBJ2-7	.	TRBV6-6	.	TGTGCCAGCAGTTCTCTAAAAAGTTACGAGCAGTACTTC	CASSSLKSYEQYF
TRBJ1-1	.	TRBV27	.	TGTGCCAGCAGTTTAAGCCAGGGCACTGAAGCTTTCTTT	CASSLSQGTEAFF
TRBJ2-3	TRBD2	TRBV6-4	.	TGTGCCAGCAGTGACGCCCTAGCGGGGGACACAGATACGCAGTATTTT	CASSDALAGDTDTQYF